One sample yielded the 9 T cell receptor beta chains listed below, sequenced in a study of CD8+CD57+ T cells in acquired aplastic anemia. Genomic DNA, the template, was used for profiling of the TCR beta VDJ and CDR3. TCRdb ran MiXCR on the reads and lists one entry per CDR3 protein. The sample consists of 260,000 or so distinct CDR3 sequences, about 44% of them appearing once. All patients picked for sequencing had shown, by flow cytometry, an expansion of CD8+CD57+ cells. The specimen was sorted CD4+, CD8+, or CD8+CD57+ T cells (not recorded which) from PBMCs. The receptors were gathered from a human donor with aplastic anemia.

This chain joins TRBV7-9 and TRBJ2-7; D is possibly TRBD2 (5 bases). Germline CDR1 SEHNR, CDR2 FQNEAQ (reference sequence). Trimming stripped 5 bases from V and 5 bases from J, with 10 bases between. This CDR3 is 12 amino acids long. The chain's CDR3 is CASSRPGNEQYF. CDR3 DNA sequence: TGTGCCAGCAGCCGACCGGGGAACGAGCAGTACTTC.

In its sample, this clonotype was seen a few times. V usage is TRBV20-1 and J usage is TRBJ1-6, with a tentative D call TRBD1 (6 bases). The CDR3 has 17 amino acids. CDR1 and CDR2 from the germline V gene are DFQATT and SNEGSKA (reference sequence). V lost 1 base to trimming and J lost 14 bases, with 27 bases between them. CDR3 sequence: CSARVRRQGTLGMSLHF. DNA for the CDR3: TGCAGTGCTAGAGTCCGGCGGCAGGGGACGCTGGGGATGTCCCTCCACTTT.

This clonotype was picked up many times. The genes are TRBV5-6 and TRBJ2-2; TRBD2 might be the D (6 bases). Deletions cut 4 bases from V and 3 bases from J, with 7 bases between. The CDR3 spans 13 residues. Germline CDR1 and CDR2: SGHDT and YYEEEE. The CDR3 spells CASSGRYTGELFF. The CDR3 nucleotides read TGTGCCAGCAGCGGGAGGTACACCGGGGAGCTGTTTTTT.

The chain carries TRBV7-3 and TRBJ2-3; TRBD1 matches 8 bases. CDR1 is SGHTA and CDR2 is FQGTGA in the germline V gene. CDR3 size: 16 residues. The V segment lost 6 bases and the J segment 2 bases; nucleotides outside the gene matches: 10. The CDR3 sequence: CASSKQGGSSTDTQYF. The CDR3 nucleotides are TGTGCCAGCAGTAAACAGGGGGGTAGTTCCACAGATACGCAGTATTTT. The full variable domain, completed using reference TRBV7-3 and TRBJ2-3, is GAGVSQTPSNKVTEKGKYVELRCDPISGHTALYWYRQSLGQGPEFLIYFQGTGAADDSGLPNDRFFAVRPEGSVSTLKIQRTERGDSAVYLCASSKQGGSSTDTQYFGPGTRLTVL.

J is TRBJ1-4 and V is TRBV25-1; D is possibly TRBD1 (5 bases). The CDR3 is 13 residues long. Germline assignment: CDR1 MGHDK and CDR2 SYGVNS. V was shortened by 6 bases and J by 4 bases, with 9 bases between the two germline ends. The chain's CDR3 is CASRGGVNEKLFF. Here the CDR3 DNA reads TGTGCCAGCAGGGGGGGGGTTAATGAAAAACTGTTTTTT.

This clonotype was seen many times. At one of its ends the junction is not consistent with the germline gene, which may arise from a read error. The rearrangement links TRBV9 to TRBJ1-2; D unclear. The CDR3 extends over 15 amino acids. Germline loops: CDR1 SGDLS, CDR2 YYNGEE. The CDR3 DNA follows: TGTGCCAGCAGCGCAACGCCCAGCCCGCAGGCGGTAATAGGCTTC. It specifies CASSATPSPQAVIGF.

In its sample, this clonotype was seen many times. DNA for the CDR3: TGTGCCAGCAGTCCGAACAGGAACCAGCCCCAGCATTTT. Translating it yields CASSPNRNQPQHF. V is TRBV12-3 or TRBV12-4 and J is TRBJ1-5; D might be TRBD1 (5 bases). This CDR3 contains 13 residues. Trimming stripped 5 bases from V and 7 bases from J, with 12 bases between.

This clonotype has just a few counts. The gene calls are TRBV2 and TRBJ2-3; TRBD1 matches 7 bases. The ends lost 6 bases at V and 9 bases at J; junction bases unmatched: 12. Germline loops: CDR1 SNHLY, CDR2 FYNNEI. CDR3 size: 14 residues. The CDR3 DNA reads as TGTGCCAGCAGCTCGAGAGGACAGGATGAAACGCAGTATTTT. Residues: CASSSRGQDETQYF.

The V call is TRBV25-1, the J call TRBJ2-4, with 9 bases identical to TRBD2. This CDR3 spans 16 amino acids. After removal of 5 bases from V and 3 bases from J, the junction contained 8 bases not matched to a gene. Germline CDR1 and CDR2: MGHDK and SYGVNS. The CDR3 region is CASSSLRGGGKNIQYF. In DNA, the CDR3 is TGTGCCAGCAGTTCCCTGCGGGGGGGGGGCAAAAACATTCAGTACTTC. The variable domain in full, with the rest retrieved from reference TRBV25-1 and TRBJ2-4, is EADIYQTPRYLVIGTGKKITLECSQTMGHDKMYWYQQDPGMELHLIHYSYGVNSTEKGDLSSESTVSRIRTEHFPLTLESARPSHTSQYLCASSSLRGGGKNIQYFGAGTRLSVL.